Given below is one TCR beta chain in context. This entry belongs to a study of blood T cell repertoires in COVID-19. Turning to the study itself: Nucleic acid was either cDNA or gDNA, and it came from T cells, B-cell-depleted T cells, or PBMCs.

Sequencing used immunoSEQ multiplex PCR; TCRdb keeps in-frame clones, though not all of them. Among 390,000 or so clones listed, roughly four fifths were seen once. This CDR3 has 13 amino acids. Trimming removed 6 bases at V and 1 base at J, with 11 bases between. The germline gives CDR1 SGHTS, CDR2 YDEGEE. In assigning cohorts, the study relied on participant-reported clinical history. Recovery meant two consecutive negative NP/OP PCR tests, professional clearance, or resolved symptoms. This receptor was taken from a woman in her forties or fifties who had recovered from COVID-19. This chain joins TRBV5-8 and TRBJ2-7, with no clear D. Material for sequencing was PBMCs or T cells enriched from blood (not recorded which). CDR3 residues: CASIRGLSYEQYF. The CDR3, as DNA: TGTGCCAGCATAAGAGGTTTATCCTACGAGCAGTACTTC.